This T cell receptor beta chain was sequenced in a study of blood T cell repertoires in COVID-19. Some clones are missing from TCRdb's copy, which holds only in-frame ones; the method was immunoSEQ multiplex PCR. The sample records just under 90,000 clones, less than 80% being singletons. CDR1 MNHEY and CDR2 SMNVEV come from the germline V gene (reference sequence). This CDR3 comprises 12 residues. Trimming shortened V by 4 bases and J by 12 bases, and 15 bases separated the two germline ends. The receptor's source is a woman at least 80 years old with acute or convalescent COVID-19. This chain uses TRBV27 with TRBJ1-1, with TRBD1 as a possible D gene (6 bases). The sample consisted of peripheral blood. The CDR3 nucleotides read TGTGCCAGCAGTTCAGGGGATCAAGTCACTTTCTTT. Protein sequence: CASSSGDQVTFF.